These 16 T cell receptor beta chains originate from one sample sequenced in a study of cytomegalovirus exposure and HLA in healthy donors. Researchers ran the PCR with 60 Vbeta and 13 Jbeta primers. The method was immunoSEQ multiplex PCR; TCRdb's version includes in-frame clones alone and lacks a portion of them. Altogether around 94,000 clones are present, approximately 77% being singletons, with the ten largest covering 4.9%. Sequencing was performed on PBMCs. Receptors were obtained from a woman in her forties in good health and CMV-seronegative.

The chain combines TRBV19 with TRBJ1-3, with D perhaps TRBD1 (5 bases). Germline CDR1 and CDR2: LNHDA and SQIVND (reference sequence). Trimming removed 6 bases at V and 4 bases at J, with 16 bases between. The CDR3 is 15 amino acids. CDR3 nucleotides: TGTGCCAGTAGGGGCCAGGGTTTTTCGGGAAACACCATATATTTT. Amino acids: CASRGQGFSGNTIYF.

The chain has TRBV5-1 and TRBJ2-3; possible D gene TRBD1, 6 bases. The V gene lost 4 bases and the J gene lost 1 base, with 13 bases spanning the gap. The CDR3 extends over 15 amino acids. Germline values: CDR1 SGHRS, CDR2 YFSETQ. As DNA, the CDR3 is TGCGCCAGCAGCCGCGACAGGCGGGGCACAGATACGCAGTATTTT. Translating it yields CASSRDRRGTDTQYF. The full variable domain, completed using reference TRBV5-1 and TRBJ2-3, is KAGVTQTPRYLIKTRGQQVTLSCSPISGHRSVSWYQQTPGQGLQFLFEYFSETQRNKGNFPGRFSGRQFSNSRSEMNVSTLELGDSALYLCASSRDRRGTDTQYFGPGTRLTVL.

The gene calls are TRBV7-2 and TRBJ1-2, with D perhaps TRBD1 (5 bases). The CDR3 loop spans 12 amino acids. The V gene's germline CDR1 is SGHTA and CDR2 FQGNSA. V lost 4 bases, J lost 3 bases, and 6 bases lay in between. DNA for the CDR3: TGTGCCAGCAGCTGGGGGGACTATGGCTACACCTTC. Translation: CASSWGDYGYTF.

The rearrangement uses TRBV27 and TRBJ1-2, with D perhaps matching TRBD1 (5 bases). V lost 4 bases, J lost 7 bases, and 10 bases lay in between. This CDR3 is built from 12 residues. The germline V gene encodes CDR1 MNHEY and CDR2 SMNVEV (reference sequence). The CDR3 spells CASSYPGGGYTF. The DNA of the CDR3 is TGTGCCAGCAGTTACCCCGGGGGTGGCTACACCTTC.

The chain joins TRBV4-2 to TRBJ2-3; 8 nucleotides match TRBD1. Per the germline V gene, CDR1 is LGHNA and CDR2 is YNFKEQ. This CDR3 region has 15 residues. V lost 4 bases and J lost 2; bases outside the gene matches: 5. The CDR3 reads CASSLGQGNTDTQYF. CDR3 coding DNA: TGTGCCAGCAGCCTCGGACAGGGTAACACAGATACGCAGTATTTT.

The V gene is TRBV4-2, the J gene TRBJ1-1; D is possibly TRBD1 (5 bases). Trimming removed 1 base at V and 4 bases at J, with 28 bases between. The CDR3 is 20 amino acids. CDR1 and CDR2 from the germline V gene are LGHNA and YNFKEQ. CDR3 sequence (DNA): TGTGCCAGCAGCCAAGTTGTCCCGGGACTTGAAGGGTTGGGTGGCACTGAAGCTTTCTTT. Its translation: CASSQVVPGLEGLGGTEAFF.

J is TRBJ1-1 and V is TRBV6-1; 7 bases are shared with TRBD1. Germline assignment: CDR1 MNHNS and CDR2 SASEGT. The CDR3 consists of 18 residues. V gave up 0 bases and J gave up 0 bases; unmatched junction bases: 10. CDR3 sequence reads: CASSEALPGGVMNTEAFF. The CDR3 DNA follows: TGTGCCAGCAGTGAAGCTTTACCAGGGGGAGTCATGAACACTGAAGCTTTCTTT.

The rearrangement links TRBV25-1 to TRBJ1-1, with D unclear. The CDR3 is 13 residues long. V lost 5 bases to trimming and J lost 1 base, with 8 bases between them. Germline CDR1 MGHDK, CDR2 SYGVNS. CDR3: CASSLTGNTEAFF. The CDR3, as DNA: TGTGCCAGCAGTCTAACCGGGAACACTGAAGCTTTCTTT.

This chain uses TRBV7-9 with TRBJ1-1; 9 positions agree with TRBD1. The CDR3 extends over 16 amino acids. The trim removed 5 bases at V and 7 bases at J, leaving 14 bases unmatched. The germline V gene has CDR1 SEHNR and CDR2 FQNEAQ (reference sequence). The CDR3 bases are TGTGCCAGCAGCCCCGAGACAGGGGGAGTAGGGTTTGAAGCTTTCTTT. Protein product: CASSPETGGVGFEAFF.

The chain combines TRBV14 with TRBJ2-7, with TRBD2 identical over 7 bases. The CDR3 totals 16 residues. The J segment lost 3 bases and the V segment lost 4 bases, leaving 12 bases of the junction unmatched. CDR1 is SGHDN and CDR2 is FVKESK in the germline V gene. The CDR3 DNA follows: TGTGCCAGCAGCCCGAGGGACTATAGGTCCGTCTACGAGCAGTACTTC. It translates to CASSPRDYRSVYEQYF.

The chain has TRBV6-5 and TRBJ1-3; TRBD1 matches 7 bases. Germline V gives CDR1 MNHEY, CDR2 SVGAGI. The J segment lost 3 bases and the V segment lost 7 bases, leaving 6 bases of the junction unmatched. The CDR3 loop spans 14 amino acids. CDR3 sequence: CASTRQGVGNTIYF. CDR3 nucleotides: TGTGCCAGCACCCGTCAGGGGGTTGGAAACACCATATATTTT.

The chain uses TRBV29-1 and TRBJ1-1; no definite D call. The CDR3 is made up of 13 amino acids. Germline assignment: CDR1 SQVTM and CDR2 ANQGSEA. V gave up 2 bases and J gave up 1 base, with 8 bases separating them. The CDR3 nucleotides read TGCAGCGTTGAATATGGCACGAACACTGAAGCTTTCTTT. This sequence encodes CSVEYGTNTEAFF. The variable domain in full, with the rest retrieved from reference TRBV29-1 and TRBJ1-1, is SAVISQKPSRDICQRGTSLTIQCQVDSQVTMMFWYRQQPGQSLTLIATANQGSEATYESGFVIDKFPISRPNLTFSTLTVSNMSPEDSSIYLCSVEYGTNTEAFFGQGTRLTVV.

The V call is TRBV6-1, the J call TRBJ2-5; 7 nucleotides match TRBD2. This CDR3 contains 14 residues. The germline gives CDR1 MNHNS, CDR2 SASEGT. V shed 6 bases, J shed 3 bases, and the junction held 7 bases outside the gene matches. The CDR3 coding sequence is TGTGCCAGCAGAGGGGACTACGGGGAAGAGACCCAGTACTTC. This codes for CASRGDYGEETQYF.

This CDR3 reads CASSIAPNSGQGNTGELFF. The CDR3, as DNA: TGTGCCAGTAGTATAGCCCCAAATTCGGGACAGGGGAACACCGGGGAGCTGTTTTTT. The chain recombines TRBV19 with TRBJ2-2, with TRBD1 identical over 9 bases. This CDR3 spans 19 amino acids. Germline trimming cut 1 base from V and 1 base from J; bases unmatched to any gene: 10. The germline gives CDR1 LNHDA, CDR2 SQIVND (reference sequence).

V is TRBV2 and J is TRBJ1-5; possible D gene TRBD1, 6 bases. This CDR3 spans 13 amino acids. Trimming removed 4 bases at V and 9 bases at J, with 13 bases between. Germline V CDR1 and CDR2: SNHLY, FYNNEI. The CDR3: CASSVGGFPPQHF. The DNA for the CDR3 is TGTGCCAGCAGTGTTGGGGGCTTCCCGCCCCAGCATTTT. Drawing the rest from reference TRBV2 and TRBJ1-5, the complete variable domain is EPEVTQTPSHQVTQMGQEVILRCVPISNHLYFYWYRQILGQKVEFLVSFYNNEISEKSEIFDDQFSVERPDGSNFTLKIRSTKLEDSAMYFCASSVGGFPPQHFGDGTRLSIL.

The chain is built from TRBV7-9 and TRBJ2-1; D possibly corresponds to TRBD1 (6 bases). This CDR3 contains 14 residues. V lost 4 bases to trimming and J lost 8 bases, with 15 bases between them. The germline gives CDR1 SEHNR, CDR2 FQNEAQ (reference sequence). CDR3 sequence (DNA): TGTGCCAGCAGCTACTTACAGGGATGGGATGAGCAGTTCTTC. It encodes CASSYLQGWDEQFF.